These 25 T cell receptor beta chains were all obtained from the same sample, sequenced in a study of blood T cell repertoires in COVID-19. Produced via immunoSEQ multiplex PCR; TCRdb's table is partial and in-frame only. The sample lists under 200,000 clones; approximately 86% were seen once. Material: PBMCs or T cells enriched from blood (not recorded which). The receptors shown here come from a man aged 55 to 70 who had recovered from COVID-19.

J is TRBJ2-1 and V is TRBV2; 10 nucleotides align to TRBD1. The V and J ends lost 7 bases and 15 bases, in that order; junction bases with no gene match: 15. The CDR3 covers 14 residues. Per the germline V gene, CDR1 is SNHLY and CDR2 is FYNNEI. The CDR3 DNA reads TGTGCCAGCACCAAGTCAATCGGACAGGGGGGTTGGTTCTTC. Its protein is CASTKSIGQGGWFF.

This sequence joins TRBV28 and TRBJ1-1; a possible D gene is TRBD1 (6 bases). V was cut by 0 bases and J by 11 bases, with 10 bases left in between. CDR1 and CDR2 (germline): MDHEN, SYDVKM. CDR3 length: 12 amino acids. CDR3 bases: TGTGCCAGCAGTTTATGGCGGCAGGGGGCTTTCTTT. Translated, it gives CASSLWRQGAFF.

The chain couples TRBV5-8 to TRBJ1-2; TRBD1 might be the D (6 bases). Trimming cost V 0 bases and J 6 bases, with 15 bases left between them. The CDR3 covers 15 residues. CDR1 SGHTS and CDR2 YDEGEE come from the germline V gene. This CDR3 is CASSLDLGAVDGYTF. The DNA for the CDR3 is TGTGCCAGCAGCTTGGATCTGGGGGCGGTTGATGGCTACACCTTC. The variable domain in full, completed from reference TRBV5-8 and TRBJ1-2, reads EAGVTQSPTHLIKTRGQQATLRCSPISGHTSVYWYQQALGLGLQFLLWYDEGEERNRGNFPPRFSGRQFPNYSSELNVNALELEDSALYLCASSLDLGAVDGYTFGSGTRLTVV.

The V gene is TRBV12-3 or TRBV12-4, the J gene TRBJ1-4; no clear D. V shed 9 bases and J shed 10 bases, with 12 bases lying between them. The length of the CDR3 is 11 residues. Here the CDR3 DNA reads TGTGCCAGTGCACTGGCGGGAAAACTGTTTTTT. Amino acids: CASALAGKLFF.

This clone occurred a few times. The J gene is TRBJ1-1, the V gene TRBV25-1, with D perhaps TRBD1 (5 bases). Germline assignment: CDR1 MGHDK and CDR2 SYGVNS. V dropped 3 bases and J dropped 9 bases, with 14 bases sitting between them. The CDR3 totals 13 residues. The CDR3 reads CASSEPGRLQAFF. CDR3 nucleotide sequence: TGTGCCAGCAGTGAGCCAGGGCGCCTTCAAGCTTTCTTT.

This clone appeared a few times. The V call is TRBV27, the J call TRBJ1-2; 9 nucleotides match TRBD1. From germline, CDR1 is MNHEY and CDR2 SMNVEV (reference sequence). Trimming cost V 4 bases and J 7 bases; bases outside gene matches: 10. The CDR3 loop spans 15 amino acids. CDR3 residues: CASSSTWDRDLGYTF. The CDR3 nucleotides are TGTGCCAGCAGTTCCACGTGGGACAGGGACCTTGGCTACACCTTC.

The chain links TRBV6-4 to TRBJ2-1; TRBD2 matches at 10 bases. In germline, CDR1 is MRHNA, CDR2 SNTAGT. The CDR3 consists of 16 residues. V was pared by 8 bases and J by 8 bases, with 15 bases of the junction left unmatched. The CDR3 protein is CASAPSGGAGGYEQFF. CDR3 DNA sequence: TGTGCCAGCGCCCCGAGCGGGGGGGCCGGGGGCTATGAGCAGTTCTTC.

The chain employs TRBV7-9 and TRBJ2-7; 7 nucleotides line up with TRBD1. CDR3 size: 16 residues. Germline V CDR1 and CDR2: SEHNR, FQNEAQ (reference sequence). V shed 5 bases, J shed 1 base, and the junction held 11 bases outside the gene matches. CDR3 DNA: TGTGCCAGCAGCCTATGGGGGACAGATGTGTCCTACGAGCAGTACTTC. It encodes CASSLWGTDVSYEQYF.

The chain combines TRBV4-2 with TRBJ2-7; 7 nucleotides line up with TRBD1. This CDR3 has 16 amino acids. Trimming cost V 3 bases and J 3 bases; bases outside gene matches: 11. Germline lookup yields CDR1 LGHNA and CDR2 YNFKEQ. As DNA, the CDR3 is TGTGCCAGCAGCCAGGCCTCGGGACAGCTGATCTACGAGCAGTACTTC. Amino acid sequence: CASSQASGQLIYEQYF.

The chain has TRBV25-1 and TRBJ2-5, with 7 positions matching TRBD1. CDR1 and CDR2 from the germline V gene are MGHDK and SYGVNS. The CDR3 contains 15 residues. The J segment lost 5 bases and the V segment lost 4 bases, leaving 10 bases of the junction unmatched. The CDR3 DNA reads TGTGCCAGCAGTGGATTGGGGGTACAGGGGGAGACCCAGTACTTC. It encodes CASSGLGVQGETQYF. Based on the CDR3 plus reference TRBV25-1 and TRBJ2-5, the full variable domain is EADIYQTPRYLVIGTGKKITLECSQTMGHDKMYWYQQDPGMELHLIHYSYGVNSTEKGDLSSESTVSRIRTEHFPLTLESARPSHTSQYLCASSGLGVQGETQYFGPGTRLLVL.

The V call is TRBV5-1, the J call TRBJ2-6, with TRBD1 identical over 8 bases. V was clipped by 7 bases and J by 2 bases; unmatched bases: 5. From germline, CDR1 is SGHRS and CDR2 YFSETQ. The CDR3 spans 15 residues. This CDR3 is CASGVTGAGANVLTF. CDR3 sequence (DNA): TGCGCCAGCGGAGTGACAGGGGCTGGGGCCAACGTCCTGACTTTC.

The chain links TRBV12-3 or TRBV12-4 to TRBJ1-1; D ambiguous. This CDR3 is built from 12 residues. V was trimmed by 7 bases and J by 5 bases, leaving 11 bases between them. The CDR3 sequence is CASISPFTEAFF. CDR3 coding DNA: TGTGCCAGCATCTCTCCCTTTACTGAAGCTTTCTTT.

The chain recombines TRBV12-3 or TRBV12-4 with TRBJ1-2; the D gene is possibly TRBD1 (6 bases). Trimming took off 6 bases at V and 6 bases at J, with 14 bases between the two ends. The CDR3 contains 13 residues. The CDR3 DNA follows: TGTGCCAGCAGACCCACAGGGACCCATGGCTACACCTTC. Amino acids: CASRPTGTHGYTF.

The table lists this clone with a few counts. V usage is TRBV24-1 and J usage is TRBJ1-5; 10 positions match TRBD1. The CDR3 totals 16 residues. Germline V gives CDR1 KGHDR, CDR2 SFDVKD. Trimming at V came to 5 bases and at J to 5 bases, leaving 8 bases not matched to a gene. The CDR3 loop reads CATSASGQGFDQPQHF. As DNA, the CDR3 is TGTGCCACCAGTGCATCGGGACAGGGGTTCGATCAGCCCCAGCATTTT.

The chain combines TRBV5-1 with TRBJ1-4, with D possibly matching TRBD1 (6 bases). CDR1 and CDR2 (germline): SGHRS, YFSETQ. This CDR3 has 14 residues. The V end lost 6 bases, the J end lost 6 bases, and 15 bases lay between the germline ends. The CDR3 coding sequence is TGCGCCAGCACCAAGGGGGACACCTATGAAAAACTGTTTTTT. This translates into CASTKGDTYEKLFF.

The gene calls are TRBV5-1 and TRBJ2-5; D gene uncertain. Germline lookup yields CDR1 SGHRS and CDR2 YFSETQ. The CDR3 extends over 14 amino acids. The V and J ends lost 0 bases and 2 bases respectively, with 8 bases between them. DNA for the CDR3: TGCGCCAGCAGCTTGGCGACATTTCAAGAGACCCAGTACTTC. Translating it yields CASSLATFQETQYF. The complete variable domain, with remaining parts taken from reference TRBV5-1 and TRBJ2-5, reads KAGVTQTPRYLIKTRGQQVTLSCSPISGHRSVSWYQQTPGQGLQFLFEYFSETQRNKGNFPGRFSGRQFSNSRSEMNVSTLELGDSALYLCASSLATFQETQYFGPGTRLLVL.

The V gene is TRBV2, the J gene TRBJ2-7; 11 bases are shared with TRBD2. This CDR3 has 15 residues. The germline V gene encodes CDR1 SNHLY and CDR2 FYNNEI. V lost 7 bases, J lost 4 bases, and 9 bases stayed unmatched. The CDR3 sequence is CASKPGGLAEYEQYF. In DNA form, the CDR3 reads TGTGCCAGCAAACCAGGGGGACTAGCGGAGTACGAGCAGTACTTC.

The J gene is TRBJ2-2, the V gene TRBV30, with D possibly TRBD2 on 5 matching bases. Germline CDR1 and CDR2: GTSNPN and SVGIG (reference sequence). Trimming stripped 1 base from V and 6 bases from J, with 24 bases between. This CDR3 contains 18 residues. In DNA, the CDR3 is TGTGCCTGGAGTGGCGGTCAAATACTGGAGGAAATATCCGGGGAGCTGTTTTTT. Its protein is CAWSGGQILEEISGELFF.

The CDR3 DNA is TGCGCCAGCAGCTTCCGGGACACGAACTATGGCTACACCTTC. Amino acids: CASSFRDTNYGYTF. The chain carries TRBV5-1 and TRBJ1-2, with D tentatively TRBD1 (6 bases). The ends were cut back, 2 bases at V and 2 bases at J, with 10 bases in the middle. Germline V CDR1 and CDR2: SGHRS, YFSETQ. This CDR3 spans 14 amino acids.

The CDR3 spells CASSLGGGEANTEAFF. The CDR3 region has the DNA TGTGCCAGCAGCTTAGGCGGGGGGGAAGCGAACACTGAAGCTTTCTTT. This chain links TRBV7-2 with TRBJ1-1, with D tentatively TRBD1 (5 bases). The CDR3 runs to 16 residues. The germline V and J ends were trimmed by 1 base and 1 base, with 13 bases remaining between them. Germline lookup yields CDR1 SGHTA and CDR2 FQGNSA.

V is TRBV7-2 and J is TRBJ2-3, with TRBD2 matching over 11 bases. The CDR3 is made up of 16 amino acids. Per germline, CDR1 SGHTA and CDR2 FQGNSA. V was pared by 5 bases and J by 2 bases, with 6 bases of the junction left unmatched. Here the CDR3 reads CASSPLAGGPTDTQYF. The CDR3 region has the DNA TGTGCCAGCAGCCCCTTAGCGGGGGGGCCCACAGATACGCAGTATTTT. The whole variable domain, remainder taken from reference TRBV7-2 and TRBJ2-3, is GAGVSQSPSNKVTEKGKDVELRCDPISGHTALYWYRQSLGQGLEFLIYFQGNSAPDKSGLPSDRFSAERTGGSVSTLTIQRTQQEDSAVYLCASSPLAGGPTDTQYFGPGTRLTVL.

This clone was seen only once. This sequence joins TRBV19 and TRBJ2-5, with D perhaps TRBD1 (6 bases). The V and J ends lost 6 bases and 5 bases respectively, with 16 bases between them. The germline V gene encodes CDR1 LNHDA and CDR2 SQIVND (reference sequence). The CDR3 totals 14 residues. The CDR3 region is CASRTGYGGETQYF. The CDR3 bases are TGTGCCAGTAGAACAGGGTACGGTGGGGAGACCCAGTACTTC.

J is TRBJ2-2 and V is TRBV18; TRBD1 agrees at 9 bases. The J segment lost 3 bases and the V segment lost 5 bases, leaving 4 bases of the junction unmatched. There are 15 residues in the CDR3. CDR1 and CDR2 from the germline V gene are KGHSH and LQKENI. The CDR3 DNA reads TGTGCCAGCTCAAAGGACAGGGGCTACACCGGGGAGCTGTTTTTT. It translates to CASSKDRGYTGELFF.

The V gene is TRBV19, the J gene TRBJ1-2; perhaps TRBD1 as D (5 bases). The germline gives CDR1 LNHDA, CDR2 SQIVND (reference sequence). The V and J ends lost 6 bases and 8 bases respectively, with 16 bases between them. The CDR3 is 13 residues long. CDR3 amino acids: CASSQGLSLGYTF. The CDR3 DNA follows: TGTGCCAGTAGCCAGGGATTGAGTCTCGGCTACACCTTC.

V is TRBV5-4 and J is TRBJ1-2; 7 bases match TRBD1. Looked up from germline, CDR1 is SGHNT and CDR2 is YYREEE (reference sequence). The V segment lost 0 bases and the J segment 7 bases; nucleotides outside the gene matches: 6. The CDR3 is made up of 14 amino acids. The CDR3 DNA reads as TGTGCCAGCAGCTTGGGTGACAGGGTTGGTGGCTACACCTTC. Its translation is CASSLGDRVGGYTF.